This TCR beta chain was observed in a study of blood T cell repertoires in COVID-19 (dated by TCRdb to the early 2020s). About the investigation overall: Samples covering the acute and convalescent phases of COVID-19 were provided by collaborators in the United States, Italy and Spain. The prospective study material was composed of cDNA or gDNA derived from T cells, B-cell-depleted T cells, or PBMCs. Subjects who had been exposed to COVID-19, were actively infected with it, or had recovered from it provided the deeply sampled blood TCRbeta repertoires that made up the dataset. The repertoires were released in a freely available public database intended as a resource for research on the immune response to SARS-CoV-2. The samples were drawn from the first 160 participants of the ongoing ImmuneRACE study and from over a thousand subjects provided by 6 global collaborators. Nearly every sample came with metadata listing a de-identified subject ID, COVID-19 status, age in years and sex. Where HLA class I and class II types were available, the types were taken from metadata supplied by the sample provider, not from assay-based typing.

V is pruned by 4 bases and J by 0 bases, leaving 3 bases of the junction without a gene match. CDR1 is given as ENHRY and CDR2 as SYGVKD, both from the germline V gene. The cysteine opens and the phenylalanine closes a CDR3 of 15 amino acids. Only the CDR3 part of the read is kept: 45 bases, read in frame from the first base. The immunoSEQ Assay, a bias-controlled multiplex PCR, was used to amplify TCRbeta CDR3 regions from genomic DNA. In the original analysis: Within the assay, amplification of reference gene primers was used to estimate how many nucleated cells each sample contained. To quantify the absolute abundance of each unique TCRbeta CDR3 rearrangement, sequence reads were collapsed and filtered. For each sample, productive Simpson clonality was calculated as the square root of Simpson's diversity index over productive rearrangements. TCRdb stores this immuneACCESS table with in-frame sequences only. Part of the clones is absent; in the studies checked, under half of the shortfall reflects unresolved V genes, and no reason is known for the rest. The DNA was the basis for D and trimming; V, J and clone size are from that table. For this sample the table gives around 160,000 clones, of which 85% to 90% were detected only once. The top ten hold more than 1% of the sample.

Enrolling through a virtual design, the prospective study's participants ranged in age from roughly 18 to 89 years and lived across about two dozen United States geographic areas. In the prospective study, participants were assigned to cohorts based on the clinical history participants reported in a screening survey and a study questionnaire. In the prospective study, mobile phlebotomists collected whole blood, serum and a nasopharyngeal or oropharyngeal swab from each participant. Prospective study participants could optionally give additional blood draws and questionnaires over an approximately two-month period. Before DNA extraction, prospective study blood samples were shipped either frozen or at room temperature. Broader findings and caveats from the paper: Clinical and demographic metadata were provided uncurated, with the amount varying by source and participant.

This clone was picked up a small number of times. No antigen is known for it. Base qualities are missing; no much larger clone stands one base away. The receptor was derived from a woman under 40 with acute COVID-19. The specimen was PBMCs or T cells enriched from blood (not recorded which). This receptor chain uses TRBV10-3 and TRBJ2-3; a stretch of 8 junction bases matches TRBD1. The nucleotides are TGTGCCATCAGTGGTGACAGGGGAAGCACAGATACGCAGTATTTT. It is translated as CAISGDRGSTDTQYF.